This paragraph covers one T cell receptor beta chain sequence. CDR1 is MNHEY and CDR2 is SVGAGI in the germline V gene. CDR3 length: 15 residues. V dropped 0 bases and J dropped 1 base, with 10 bases sitting between them. Data came from immunoSEQ multiplex PCR; TCRdb stores just in-frame clones and leaves some out. The sample holds several thousand clones, 87% seen once. The data were taken from a study of T cell changes during pregnancy in multiple sclerosis. The origin of this receptor is a female donor in good health, enrolled as a control in a pregnancy study. Sequencing used CD8+ T cells from peripheral blood mononuclear cells, obtained in the first trimester of pregnancy. The J gene is TRBJ2-7, the V gene TRBV6-5; no reliable D call. The CDR3 region is CASSYSWAESYEQYF. The CDR3 nucleotides read TGTGCCAGCAGTTACTCGTGGGCAGAGTCCTACGAGCAGTACTTC.